This T cell receptor (beta chain) was sequenced during a study of blood T cell repertoires in COVID-19. The wider study: In each case, the material was cDNA or gDNA derived from T cells, B-cell-depleted T cells, or PBMCs.

In the study's own analysis: Researchers report that nucleated cell counts were estimated from reference gene primer amplification. Sequenced by immunoSEQ multiplex PCR; TCRdb stores in-frame clones only, minus some. V and J calls and clone size are as listed in that table; D and trimming were resolved from the DNA. The repertoire holds about 160,000 clones, 81% seen once, with about 5% in the top ten. CDR3 length: 14 amino acids. V was trimmed by 3 bases and J by 4 bases, leaving 12 bases between them. CDR1 and CDR2 (germline): WNHNN, SYGVQD (reference sequence). This rearrangement joins TRBV10-1 to TRBJ1-1, with a possible D match to TRBD1 (5 bases). The sequence derives from a woman between 40 and 50 years old with acute COVID-19. The sequenced material came from PBMCs or T cells enriched from blood (not recorded which). CDR3 amino acids: CASSDGASVTEAFF. In nucleotides, the CDR3 is TGCGCCAGCAGTGATGGGGCCTCGGTCACTGAAGCTTTCTTT.